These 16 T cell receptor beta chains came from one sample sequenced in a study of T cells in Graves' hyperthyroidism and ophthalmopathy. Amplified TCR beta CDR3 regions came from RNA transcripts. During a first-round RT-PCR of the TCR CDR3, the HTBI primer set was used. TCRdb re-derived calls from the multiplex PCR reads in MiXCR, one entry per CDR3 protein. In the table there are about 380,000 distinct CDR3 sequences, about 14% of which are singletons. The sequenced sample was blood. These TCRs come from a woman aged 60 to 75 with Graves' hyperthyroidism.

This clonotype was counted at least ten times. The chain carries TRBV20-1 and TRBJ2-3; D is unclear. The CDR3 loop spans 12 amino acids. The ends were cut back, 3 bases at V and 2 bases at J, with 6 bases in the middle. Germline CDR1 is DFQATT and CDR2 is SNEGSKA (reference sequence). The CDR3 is CSASPSTDTQYF. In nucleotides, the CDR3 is TGCAGTGCTAGTCCATCCACAGATACGCAGTATTTT.

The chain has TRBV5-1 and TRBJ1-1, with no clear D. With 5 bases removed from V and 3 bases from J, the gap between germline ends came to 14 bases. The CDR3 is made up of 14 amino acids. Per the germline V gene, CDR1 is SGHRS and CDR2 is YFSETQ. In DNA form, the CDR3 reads TGCGCCAGCAGTTCGGTTCACGGGGACACTGAAGCTTTCTTT. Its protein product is CASSSVHGDTEAFF.

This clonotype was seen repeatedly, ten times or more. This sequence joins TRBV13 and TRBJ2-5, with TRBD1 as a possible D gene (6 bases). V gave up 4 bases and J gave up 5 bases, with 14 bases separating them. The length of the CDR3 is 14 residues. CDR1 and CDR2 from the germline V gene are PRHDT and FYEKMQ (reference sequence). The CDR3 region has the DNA TGTGCCAGCAGCTCCCCGGACAGAGGCGAGACCCAGTACTTC. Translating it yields CASSSPDRGETQYF.

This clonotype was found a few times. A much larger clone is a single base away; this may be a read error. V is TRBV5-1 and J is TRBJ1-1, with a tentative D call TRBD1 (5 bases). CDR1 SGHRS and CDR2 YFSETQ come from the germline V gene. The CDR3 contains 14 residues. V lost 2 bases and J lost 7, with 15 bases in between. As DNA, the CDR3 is TGCGCCAGCAGCTTTCACTGGGGCGCGATTGAAGCTTTCTTT. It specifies CASSFHWGAIEAFF.

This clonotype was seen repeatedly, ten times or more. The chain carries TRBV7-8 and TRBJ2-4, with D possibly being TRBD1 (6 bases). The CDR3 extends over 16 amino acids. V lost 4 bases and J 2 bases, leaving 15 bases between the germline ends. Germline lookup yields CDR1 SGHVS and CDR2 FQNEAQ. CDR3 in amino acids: CASSSRAGASKNIQYF. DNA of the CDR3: TGTGCCAGCAGCTCTAGGGCAGGGGCCTCCAAAAACATTCAGTACTTC.

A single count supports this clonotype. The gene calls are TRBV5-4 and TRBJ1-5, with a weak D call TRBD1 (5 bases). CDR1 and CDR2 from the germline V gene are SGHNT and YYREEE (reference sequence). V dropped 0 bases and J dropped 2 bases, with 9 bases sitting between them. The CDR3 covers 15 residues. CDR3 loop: CASSLGGTGNQPQHF. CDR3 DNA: TGTGCCAGCAGCTTGGGAGGGACCGGCAATCAGCCCCAGCATTTT.

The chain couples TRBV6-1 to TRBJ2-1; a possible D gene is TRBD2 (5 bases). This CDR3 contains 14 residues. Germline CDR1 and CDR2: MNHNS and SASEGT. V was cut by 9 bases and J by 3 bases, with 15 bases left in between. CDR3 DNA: TGTGCCAGTAGCCATAACGCGGGCTACAATGAGCAGTTCTTC. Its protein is CASSHNAGYNEQFF.

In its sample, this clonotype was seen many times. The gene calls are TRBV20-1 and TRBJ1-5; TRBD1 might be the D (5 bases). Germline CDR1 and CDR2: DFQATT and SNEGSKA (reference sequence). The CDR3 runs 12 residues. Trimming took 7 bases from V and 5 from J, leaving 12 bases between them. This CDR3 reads CSVGRVDQPQHF. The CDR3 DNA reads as TGCAGTGTTGGCAGGGTGGATCAGCCCCAGCATTTT.

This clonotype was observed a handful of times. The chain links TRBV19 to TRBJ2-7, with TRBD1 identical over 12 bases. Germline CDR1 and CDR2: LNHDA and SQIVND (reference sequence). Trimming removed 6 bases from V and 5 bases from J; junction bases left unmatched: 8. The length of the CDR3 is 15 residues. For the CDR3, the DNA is TGTGCCAGTAGCAACCCAGGGACAGGGGGCGACGAGCAGTACTTC. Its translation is CASSNPGTGGDEQYF.

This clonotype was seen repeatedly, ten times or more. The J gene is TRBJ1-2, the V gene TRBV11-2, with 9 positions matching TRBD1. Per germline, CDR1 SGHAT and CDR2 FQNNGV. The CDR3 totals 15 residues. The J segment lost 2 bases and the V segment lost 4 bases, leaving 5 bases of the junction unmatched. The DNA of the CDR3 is TGTGCCAGCAGCTCGTACAGGGGGCGCAACTATGGCTACACCTTC. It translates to CASSSYRGRNYGYTF.

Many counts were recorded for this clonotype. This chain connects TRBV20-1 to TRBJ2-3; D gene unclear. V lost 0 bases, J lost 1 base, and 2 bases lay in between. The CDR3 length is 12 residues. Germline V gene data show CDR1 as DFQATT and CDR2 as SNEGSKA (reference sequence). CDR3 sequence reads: CSAREGTDTQYF. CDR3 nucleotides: TGCAGTGCTAGAGAGGGCACAGATACGCAGTATTTT.

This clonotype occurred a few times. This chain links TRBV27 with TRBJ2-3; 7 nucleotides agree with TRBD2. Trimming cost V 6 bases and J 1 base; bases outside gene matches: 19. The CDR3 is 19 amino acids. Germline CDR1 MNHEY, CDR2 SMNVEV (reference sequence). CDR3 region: CASSPPQAGERVGTDTQYF. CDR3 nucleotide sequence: TGTGCCAGCAGCCCCCCGCAGGCGGGAGAGAGGGTCGGCACAGATACGCAGTATTTT.

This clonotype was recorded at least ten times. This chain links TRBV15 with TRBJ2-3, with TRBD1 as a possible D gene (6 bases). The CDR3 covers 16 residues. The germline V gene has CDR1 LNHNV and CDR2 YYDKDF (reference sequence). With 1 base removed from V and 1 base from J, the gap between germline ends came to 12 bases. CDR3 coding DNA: TGTGCCACCAGCAGAGGTCAGGGGTTGGGCACAGATACGCAGTATTTT. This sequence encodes CATSRGQGLGTDTQYF.

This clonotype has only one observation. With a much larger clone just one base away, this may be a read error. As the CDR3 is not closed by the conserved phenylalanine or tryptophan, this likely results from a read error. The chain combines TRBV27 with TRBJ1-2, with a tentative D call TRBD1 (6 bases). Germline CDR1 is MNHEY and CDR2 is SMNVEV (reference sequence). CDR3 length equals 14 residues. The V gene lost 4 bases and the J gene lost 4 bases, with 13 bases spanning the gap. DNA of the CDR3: TGTGCCAGCAGTTATCGGGGGCAGGGCTATGGCTACACCCTC. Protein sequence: CASSYRGQGYGYTL.

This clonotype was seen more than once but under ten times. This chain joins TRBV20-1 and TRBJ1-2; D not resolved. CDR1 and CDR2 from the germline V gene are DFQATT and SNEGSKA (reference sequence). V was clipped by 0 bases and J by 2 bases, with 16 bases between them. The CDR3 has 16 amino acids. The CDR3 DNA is TGCAGTGCTAGAGATCCACTAACAGACCCGAACTATGGCTACACCTTC. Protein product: CSARDPLTDPNYGYTF.

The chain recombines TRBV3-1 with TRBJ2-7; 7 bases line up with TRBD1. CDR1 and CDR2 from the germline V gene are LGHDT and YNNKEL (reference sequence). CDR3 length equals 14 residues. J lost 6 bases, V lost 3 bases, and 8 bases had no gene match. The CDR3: CASSQTGSSSEQYF. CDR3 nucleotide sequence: TGTGCCAGCAGCCAGACAGGGTCCTCAAGCGAGCAGTACTTC.